This T cell receptor beta chain was recovered during a study of somatic mutations in cytotoxic T cells in rheumatoid arthritis. Study conclusions and caveats: Adjustment for multiple comparisons was not applied to the slight TRBV07 underrepresentation observed in rheumatoid arthritis patients. With roughly 65 patients examined, 7 or 8 had a largest CD8+ clone exceeding 20% of CD8+ cells. CD8+ clonality rose with age in rheumatoid arthritis patients, not healthy controls. No significant CD8+ T-cell clonality difference was found between rheumatoid arthritis patients and age-matched controls.

This clone came up once. Its specificity is unknown. The repertoire was sequenced with immunoSEQ multiplex PCR; TCRdb's copy has only in-frame clones and lacks some. The sample carries about 20,000 clones, about 86% recorded once. The CDR3 has 14 amino acids. The ends were cut back, 3 bases at V and 3 bases at J, with 9 bases in the middle. The germline CDR1 and CDR2 sequences are LGHNT and FRNRAP. V usage is TRBV12-5 and J usage is TRBJ1-5, with a tentative D call TRBD1 (5 bases). This clonotype was obtained from a woman aged 50 to 60 in good health. Sequenced sample: CD8+ T cells sorted from blood. The CDR3 DNA follows: TGTGCTAGTGGTTTCGGGACGTACAATCAGCCCCAGCATTTT. Translating it yields CASGFGTYNQPQHF.